This TCR beta chain was profiled in a study of blood T cell repertoires in COVID-19. Authors' methods: Nucleated cell number was recorded as an estimate derived from reference gene primer amplification. The assay was immunoSEQ multiplex PCR, and TCRdb's table has in-frame clones only and misses some. That table gives V, J and clone size, and the DNA gave D and trimming. The data hold about 380,000 clones, with 85% observed a single time. V was pared by 2 bases and J by 6 bases, with 2 bases of the junction left unmatched. This CDR3 comprises 13 residues. The TCR sequence derives from a woman younger than 35 with acute or convalescent COVID-19. The chain employs TRBV12-3 or TRBV12-4 and TRBJ1-2; TRBD1 aligns across 8 bases. Sequenced sample: peripheral blood. The CDR3 DNA reads as TGTGCCAGCAGTTTATCAGGGGGCAATGGCTACACCTTC. Translated: CASSLSGGNGYTF.